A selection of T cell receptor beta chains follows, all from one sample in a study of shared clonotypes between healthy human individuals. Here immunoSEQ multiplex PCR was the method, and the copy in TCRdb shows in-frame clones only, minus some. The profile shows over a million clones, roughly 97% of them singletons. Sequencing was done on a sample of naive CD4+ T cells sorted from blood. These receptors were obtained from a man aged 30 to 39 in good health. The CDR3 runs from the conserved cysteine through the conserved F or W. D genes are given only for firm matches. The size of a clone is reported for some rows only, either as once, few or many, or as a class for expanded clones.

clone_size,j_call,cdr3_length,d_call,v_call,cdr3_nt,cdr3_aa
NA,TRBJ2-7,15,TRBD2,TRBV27,TGTGCCAGCAGTCCCCAGCTGGGACTAGTTGCCGAGCAGTACTTC,CASSPQLGLVAEQYF
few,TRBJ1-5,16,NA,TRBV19,TGTGCCAGTAGTATACGGGACTCTTTTGGGGAACAGCCCCAGCATTTT,CASSIRDSFGEQPQHF
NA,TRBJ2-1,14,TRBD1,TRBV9,TGTGCCAGCAGCGTAGATCCAGGGGGCTTTGAGCAGTTCTTC,CASSVDPGGFEQFF
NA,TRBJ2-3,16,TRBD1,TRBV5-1,TGCGCCAGCAGCCCCTGGGACAGGGGGCGCACAGATACGCAGTATTTT,CASSPWDRGRTDTQYF
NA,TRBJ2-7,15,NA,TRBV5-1,TGCGCCAGCAGCTTCCGGTTAGCGGGACAGGACGAGCAGTACTTC,CASSFRLAGQDEQYF
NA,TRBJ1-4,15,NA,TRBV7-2,TGTGCCAGCAGCTTAGAGGGGGCAACTAATGAAAAACTGTTTTTT,CASSLEGATNEKLFF
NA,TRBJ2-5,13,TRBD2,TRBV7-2,TGTGCCAGCAGAACTGGGGGGGGAGAGACCCAGTACTTC,CASRTGGGETQYF
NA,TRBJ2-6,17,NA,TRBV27,TGTGCCAGCAGGGGCGACAGACAAATTTCTGGGGCCAACGTCCTGACTTTC,CASRGDRQISGANVLTF
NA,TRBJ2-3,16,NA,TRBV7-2,TGTGCCAGCAGCTTAGCGCGTCCGTTCGGCGCAGATACGCAGTATTTT,CASSLARPFGADTQYF
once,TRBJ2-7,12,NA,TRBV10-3,TGTGCCATCAGTCTAGCGAGGGACGAGCAGTACTTC,CAISLARDEQYF
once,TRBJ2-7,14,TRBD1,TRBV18,TGTGCCAGCTCACTCCGGGACAGGGTGTACGAGCAGTACTTC,CASSLRDRVYEQYF
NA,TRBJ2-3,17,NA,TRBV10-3,TGTGCCATCAGTGAGTCGAGCCCGAGACAGCACACAGATACGCAGTATTTT,CAISESSPRQHTDTQYF
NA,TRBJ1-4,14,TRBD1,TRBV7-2,TGTGCCAGCAGCCGGACAGGCATTAATGAAAAACTGTTTTTT,CASSRTGINEKLFF
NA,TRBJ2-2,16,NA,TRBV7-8,TGTGCCAGCAGCGGACCGGCAACAAGGGGCACCGGGGAGCTGTTTTTT,CASSGPATRGTGELFF
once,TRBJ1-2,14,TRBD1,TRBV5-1,TGCGCCAGCAGCATCGGACAGGGAGACTATGGCTACACCTTC,CASSIGQGDYGYTF
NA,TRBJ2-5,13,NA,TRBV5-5,TGTGCCAGCAGCTCATCAGGGTCGGGGGAGCAGTACTTC,CASSSSGSGEQYF
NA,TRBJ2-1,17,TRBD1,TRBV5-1,TGCGCCAGCAGCCGGACAGGGGCGATGAGCTCCTACAATGAGCAGTTCTTC,CASSRTGAMSSYNEQFF
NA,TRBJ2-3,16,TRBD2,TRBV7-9,TGTGCCAGCAGCTCGGGACTAGCGGGAGCGGCAGATACGCAGTATTTT,CASSSGLAGAADTQYF
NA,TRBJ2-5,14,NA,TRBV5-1,TGCGCCAGCAGGTTGGAGCAGTACCAAGAGACCCAGTACTTC,CASRLEQYQETQYF
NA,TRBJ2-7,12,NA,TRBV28,TGTGCCAGCAAGGACAGCATCTACGAGCAGTACTTC,CASKDSIYEQYF
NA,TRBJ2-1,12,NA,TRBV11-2,TGTGCCAGCAGCTTAGTGGGGTATGAGCAGTTCTTC,CASSLVGYEQFF
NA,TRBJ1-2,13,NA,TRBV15,TGTGCCACCAGCAGAGGGGGAATCAACGGCTACACCTTC,CATSRGGINGYTF
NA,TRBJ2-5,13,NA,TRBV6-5,TGTGCCAGCAGTTACGGAATCCAAGAGACCCAGTACTTC,CASSYGIQETQYF
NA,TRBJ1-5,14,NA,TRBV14,TGTGCCAGCAGCCTGCAGGGGCGCAATCAGCCCCAGCATTTT,CASSLQGRNQPQHF
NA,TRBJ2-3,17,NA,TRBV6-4,TGTGCCAGCAGTGACTCGATGTTTCTAGGGGAGACAGATACGCAGTATTTT,CASSDSMFLGETDTQYF
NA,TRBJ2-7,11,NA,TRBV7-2,TGTGCCAGCAGCAGGGCTTACGAGCAGTACTTC,CASSRAYEQYF
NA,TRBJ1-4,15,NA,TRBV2,TGTGCCAGCAGTGAAGGGACAAGGGGAGATGAAAAACTGTTTTTT,CASSEGTRGDEKLFF
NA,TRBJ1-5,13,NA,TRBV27,TGTGCCAGCAGGGGGAAGGTGGGTCAGCCCCAGCATTTT,CASRGKVGQPQHF
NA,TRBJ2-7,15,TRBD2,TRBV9,TGTGCCAGCAGCGTTGGCGGGACTAGCTCCTACGAGCAGTACTTC,CASSVGGTSSYEQYF
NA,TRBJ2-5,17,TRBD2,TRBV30,TGTGCCTGGAGTGTAGGGTGGCTAGCGGGAGGGGAGGAGACCCAGTACTTC,CAWSVGWLAGGEETQYF